Given below is one T cell receptor (beta chain) in context. As yet, its antigen is unknown. One end of the junction is discordant with germline, which a read error may explain. The data are from a study of blood T cells in healthy people across ages. Study-wide results and caveats: For the donors, CMV status was unknown and possibly confounded expanded clonotype changes.

A J-beta primer mix and a sample-barcoded 5' primer were used in a second PCR of roughly 7 to 12 cycles. Every single cDNA molecule received a tag from a template-switch adaptor with 12 random nucleotides. TCRdb called the 5' RACE reads again in MiXCR, with one record for every CDR3 protein. The sample has 350,000 to 450,000 distinct CDR3 sequences; over 45% are singletons. The CDR3 totals 14 residues. The donors, aged about 6 to 95, were healthy Caucasians from Russia. Each donor supplied around 9.6 milliliters of peripheral blood. Material: blood. V is TRBV12-3 or TRBV12-4 and J is TRBJ2-7, with D perhaps TRBD1 or TRBD2 (6 bases each). The sequence was obtained from a man aged 55 to 70 in good health. For the CDR3, the DNA is TGTGCCAGCAATTTACAGGGTGGGGGGTACGAGCAGTACTTC. This sequence encodes CASNLQGGGYEQYF.